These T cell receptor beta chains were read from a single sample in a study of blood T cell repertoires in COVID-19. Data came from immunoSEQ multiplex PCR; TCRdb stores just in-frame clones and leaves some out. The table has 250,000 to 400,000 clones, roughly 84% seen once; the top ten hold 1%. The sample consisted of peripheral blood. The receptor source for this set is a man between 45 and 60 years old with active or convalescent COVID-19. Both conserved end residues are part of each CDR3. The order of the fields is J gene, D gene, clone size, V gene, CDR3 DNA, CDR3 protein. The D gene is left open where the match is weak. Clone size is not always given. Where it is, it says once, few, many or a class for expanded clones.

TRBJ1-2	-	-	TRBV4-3	TGCGCCAGCAGCCAAGAAGTTCTGGGGGCCGCTAACTATGGCTACACCTTC	CASSQEVLGAANYGYTF
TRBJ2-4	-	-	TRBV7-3	TGTGCCAGCAGCTTAAAGAGCTCGAACAGGGAAGTGGCCAAAAACATTCAGTACTTC	CASSLKSSNREVAKNIQYF
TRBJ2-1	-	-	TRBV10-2	TGCGCCAGCAGTGAGTCTGTTCTCGTAAATGAGCAGTTCTTC	CASSESVLVNEQFF
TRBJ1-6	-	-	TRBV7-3	TGTGCCAGCAGCCCCGGACGGGGGACACCCCTCCACTTT	CASSPGRGTPLHF
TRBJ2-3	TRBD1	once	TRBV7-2	TGTGCCAGCAGCTCTAGGGACAGAACGCAGTATTTT	CASSSRDRTQYF
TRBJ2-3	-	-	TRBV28	TGTGCCAGCAGTTTGGTACAGGGAAACACAGATACGCAGTATTTT	CASSLVQGNTDTQYF
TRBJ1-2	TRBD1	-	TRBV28	TGTGCCAGCAGTTCGGGACAGAACTATGGCTACACCTTC	CASSSGQNYGYTF
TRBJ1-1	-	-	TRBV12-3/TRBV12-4	TGTGCCAGCAGACCTACGGGAGGCGCTGAAGCTTTCTTT	CASRPTGGAEAFF
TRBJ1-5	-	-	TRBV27	TGTGCCAGCAGTGCGGGGTTCGTTGGACAGCCCCAGCATTTT	CASSAGFVGQPQHF
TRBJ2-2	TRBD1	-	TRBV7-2	TGTGCCAGCAGGAGCGGGACAGGGGGCACCGGGGAGCTGTTTTTT	CASRSGTGGTGELFF
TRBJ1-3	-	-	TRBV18	TGTGCCAGCTCACCCGTCGACGACAGTGGAAACACCATATATTTT	CASSPVDDSGNTIYF
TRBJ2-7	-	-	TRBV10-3	TGTGCCATCAGTGAAGGAGAGGGCGCCTACGAGCAGTACTTC	CAISEGEGAYEQYF
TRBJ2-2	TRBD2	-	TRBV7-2	TGTGCCAGCAGCCTCTTGGGTCTAGCGGGTTACACCGGGGAGCTGTTTTTT	CASSLLGLAGYTGELFF
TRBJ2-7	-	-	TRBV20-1	TGCAGTGCTCAACGGGAGTACGAGCAGTACTTC	CSAQREYEQYF
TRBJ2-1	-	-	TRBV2	TGTGCCAGCAGTGATGGAAGGGGGTTCAATGAGCAGTTCTTC	CASSDGRGFNEQFF
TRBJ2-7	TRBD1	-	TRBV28	TGTGCCAGCAGTTCCGGACAGGGGAGCGCTTACGAGCAGTACTTC	CASSSGQGSAYEQYF
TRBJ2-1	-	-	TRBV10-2	TGCGCCACTTCATACGGGACTCAGTACAATGAGCAGTTCTTC	CATSYGTQYNEQFF